The T cell receptor beta chain under discussion was sequenced for a study of T cell clones after liver transplantation. TCRdb's copy holds only in-frame clones and misses some; the assay was immunoSEQ multiplex PCR. The repertoire holds approximately 65,000 clones, 80% to 95% seen once, with more than 0.85% in the top ten. Trimming left V 1 base short and J 1 base short, with 7 bases between. The CDR3 has 14 amino acids. The germline V gene has CDR1 MNHNS and CDR2 SASEGT. This chain uses TRBV6-1 with TRBJ2-5; D remains unclear. The clonotype was recovered from a human patient who received a liver transplant. The graft donor may have given rise to some T cells. Sample: CD4+ T cells from blood, taken about 25 months after liver transplant. The CDR3 nucleotides are TGTGCCAGCAGTGAAGGGGTTCCCCAAGAGACCCAGTACTTC. The encoded protein is CASSEGVPQETQYF.